The 28 T cell receptor beta chains in this list originate from one sample, sequenced in a study of blood T cell repertoires in COVID-19. Here immunoSEQ multiplex PCR was the method, and the copy in TCRdb shows in-frame clones only, minus some. The profile shows more than 350,000 clones, roughly 88% of them singletons. The specimen sequenced was PBMCs or T cells enriched from blood (not recorded which). Receptor source: a woman aged 18 to 35 who had been exposed to COVID-19.

The chain uses TRBV18 and TRBJ2-3, with 7 nucleotides matching TRBD1. Germline CDR1 reads KGHSH; CDR2 reads LQKENI. The CDR3 runs 16 residues. The J segment lost 4 bases and the V segment lost 4 bases, leaving 11 bases of the junction unmatched. CDR3 loop: CASSQLGTGVPDTQYF. Here the CDR3 DNA reads TGTGCCAGCTCACAACTAGGTACAGGGGTTCCAGATACGCAGTATTTT.

The chain combines TRBV28 with TRBJ1-2, with 7 bases that match TRBD1. Germline CDR1 and CDR2: MDHEN and SYDVKM. Germline trimming cut 5 bases from V and 4 bases from J; bases unmatched to any gene: 4. There are 13 residues in the CDR3. For the CDR3, the DNA is TGTGCCAGCAGTCACCGGGACAGCTATGGCTACACCTTC. Translated: CASSHRDSYGYTF.

The CDR3 loop is CASSQESGLANTIYF. In nucleotides, the CDR3 is TGTGCCAGCAGCCAAGAGTCAGGGTTGGCGAACACCATATATTTT. The chain is built from TRBV3-1 (or the pseudogene TRBV3-2) and TRBJ1-3; TRBD1 might be the D (5 bases). The V and J ends lost 0 bases and 7 bases respectively, with 13 bases between them. The CDR3 extends over 15 amino acids. Germline V gene data show CDR1 as LGHDT and CDR2 as YNNKEL (reference sequence).

V and J are TRBV6-6 and TRBJ1-1; possible D gene TRBD1, 6 bases. V lost 7 bases and J lost 4, with 19 bases in between. CDR3 length: 15 amino acids. CDR1 is MNHNY and CDR2 is SVGAGI in the germline V gene (reference sequence). The CDR3 reads CASKAGALRGTEAFF. The DNA of the CDR3 is TGTGCCAGCAAAGCAGGGGCGCTTCGGGGCACTGAAGCTTTCTTT.

The V call is TRBV3-1 (or the pseudogene TRBV3-2), the J call TRBJ2-1; the D gene is possibly TRBD1 (6 bases). Germline assignment: CDR1 LGHDT and CDR2 YNNKEL (reference sequence). Trimming pared 5 bases from V and 4 bases from J, leaving 12 bases between. The CDR3 totals 14 residues. The CDR3: CASSNTGQYNEQFF. The CDR3 DNA sequence: TGTGCCAGCAGCAACACAGGACAGTACAATGAGCAGTTCTTC.

This sequence joins TRBV29-1 and TRBJ2-2; 7 nucleotides align to TRBD1. With V trimmed by 5 bases and J by 3 bases, 9 bases remained unmatched. Germline-derived CDR1 and CDR2 are SQVTM and ANQGSEA. The CDR3 totals 15 residues. The CDR3 DNA sequence: TGCAGCGTTCCTAGACAGGGCCTTGACACCGGGGAGCTGTTTTTT. This encodes CSVPRQGLDTGELFF.

The V and J genes are TRBV9 and TRBJ2-2; TRBD2 matches at 11 bases. The germline V gene encodes CDR1 SGDLS and CDR2 YYNGEE. The CDR3 contains 18 residues. Trimming cost V 4 bases and J 6 bases; bases outside gene matches: 14. CDR3 in DNA: TGTGCCAGCAGCTTCCCTTCGAAGGTAGCGGGGGGGCCCGGGGAGCTGTTTTTT. Translation: CASSFPSKVAGGPGELFF.

This chain connects TRBV5-4 to TRBJ1-1, with 7 bases matching TRBD1. J was trimmed by 0 bases and V by 4 bases; bases with no gene match: 3. The germline V gene encodes CDR1 SGHNT and CDR2 YYREEE (reference sequence). This CDR3 comprises 14 residues. CDR3 DNA sequence: TGTGCCAGCAGCAAGACAGGGATGAACACTGAAGCTTTCTTT. Its protein product is CASSKTGMNTEAFF. Looking up the rest from reference TRBV5-4 and TRBJ1-1 gives the full variable domain: ETGVTQSPTHLIKTRGQQVTLRCSSQSGHNTVSWYQQALGQGPQFIFQYYREEENGRGNFPPRFSGLQFPNYSSELNVNALELDDSALYLCASSKTGMNTEAFFGQGTRLTVV.

This rearrangement joins TRBV7-9 to TRBJ1-1; 8 nucleotides line up with TRBD1. The germline CDR1 and CDR2 sequences are SEHNR and FQNEAQ (reference sequence). This CDR3 comprises 14 residues. V was clipped by 8 bases and J by 1 base; unmatched bases: 6. The CDR3 here is CASGSQGENTEAFF. The CDR3 nucleotides read TGTGCCAGCGGCTCACAGGGGGAGAACACTGAAGCTTTCTTT. Variable domain in full (rest from reference TRBV7-9 and TRBJ1-1): DTGVSQNPRHKITKRGQNVTFRCDPISEHNRLYWYRQTLGQGPEFLTYFQNEAQLEKSRLLSDRFSAERPKGSFSTLEIQRTEQGDSAMYLCASGSQGENTEAFFGQGTRLTVV.

The V gene is TRBV7-9, the J gene TRBJ2-1; D is unresolved. V gave up 3 bases and J gave up 4 bases, with 7 bases separating them. The V gene's germline CDR1 is SEHNR and CDR2 FQNEAQ (reference sequence). This CDR3 region has 13 residues. Here the CDR3 reads CASSLSVYNEQFF. The CDR3 coding sequence is TGTGCCAGCAGCTTGTCCGTGTACAATGAGCAGTTCTTC. The whole variable domain, filled in from reference TRBV7-9 and TRBJ2-1, reads DTGVSQNPRHKITKRGQNVTFRCDPISEHNRLYWYRQTLGQGPEFLTYFQNEAQLEKSRLLSDRFSAERPKGSFSTLEIQRTEQGDSAMYLCASSLSVYNEQFFGPGTRLTVL.

This sequence joins TRBV4-3 and TRBJ2-4; 14 positions match TRBD2. The CDR3 extends over 18 amino acids. V gave up 4 bases and J gave up 8 bases; unmatched junction bases: 13. Germline values: CDR1 LGHNA, CDR2 YSLEER. CDR3 bases: TGCGCCAGCAGCCGAATGAGACTAGCGGGGGGGCCTAAGGACATTCAGTACTTC. Translation gives CASSRMRLAGGPKDIQYF.

This chain uses TRBV18 with TRBJ2-2; D not resolved. Deletions cut 3 bases from V and 3 bases from J, with 5 bases between. The CDR3 totals 13 residues. Germline V gene sequence: CDR1 KGHSH, CDR2 LQKENI. CDR3 protein: CASSPLDTGELFF. CDR3 DNA: TGTGCCAGCTCACCCTTAGACACCGGGGAGCTGTTTTTT.

This clone turned up a few times. The chain uses TRBV18 and TRBJ1-1, with TRBD1 identical over 11 bases. The CDR3 spans 14 residues. After removal of 5 bases from V and 4 bases from J, the junction contained 3 bases not matched to a gene. The V gene's germline CDR1 is KGHSH and CDR2 LQKENI. The CDR3 is CASSFGQGATEAFF. CDR3 bases: TGTGCCAGCTCATTCGGACAGGGGGCCACTGAAGCTTTCTTT.

Comments on this clone: This specimen includes other DNA sequences encoding the same CDR3. The V and J genes are TRBV7-2 and TRBJ2-7, with D maybe TRBD1 (7 bases). Looked up from germline, CDR1 is SGHTA and CDR2 is FQGNSA. V lost 1 base, J lost 4 bases, and 11 bases lay in between. The CDR3 runs 14 residues. CDR3 DNA sequence: TGTGCCAGCAGCTTAGACAGGGGACTGTACGAGCAGTACTTC. It codes for CASSLDRGLYEQYF.

The V gene is TRBV6-2 or TRBV6-3, the J gene TRBJ2-3; 7 bases are a match to TRBD1. This CDR3 has 18 residues. With 1 base clipped from V and 3 bases from J, the junction kept 13 bases outside the gene matches. Germline V lookup: CDR1 MNHEY, CDR2 SVGEGT. The CDR3 nucleotides read TGTGCCAGCAGTTACTATATGGGACAGCCCCTGGTAACAGATACGCAGTATTTT. Translated, it gives CASSYYMGQPLVTDTQYF.

The rearrangement links TRBV18 to TRBJ1-3, with 8 bases fitting TRBD1. The V and J ends lost 3 bases and 4 bases, in that order; junction bases with no gene match: 5. Germline V gives CDR1 KGHSH, CDR2 LQKENI. The CDR3 has 15 residues. The CDR3 DNA reads as TGTGCCAGCTCACCTGGACAGGGTTTAGGAAACACCATATATTTT. It codes for CASSPGQGLGNTIYF.

The chain links TRBV5-1 to TRBJ2-5; the match to TRBD1 covers 7 bases. CDR1 and CDR2 (germline): SGHRS, YFSETQ. The CDR3 is made up of 18 amino acids. Losses at the gene ends were 0 bases for V and 5 bases for J; bases not matched to a gene: 16. The DNA for the CDR3 is TGCGCCAGCAGCTTGGTGCCAGGGGGACATGGTGATTGGGAGACCCAGTACTTC. This codes for CASSLVPGGHGDWETQYF.

The chain carries TRBV7-8 and TRBJ2-1; D perhaps matches TRBD1 (6 bases). The germline V gene encodes CDR1 SGHVS and CDR2 FQNEAQ. This CDR3 spans 14 amino acids. Trimming shortened V by 6 bases and J by 10 bases, and 19 bases separated the two germline ends. The DNA for the CDR3 is TGTGCCAGCAGGATCTCTAATGGGGGCCCGGAGCAGTTCTTC. It encodes CASRISNGGPEQFF.

In its sample, this clone was seen once. The same CDR3 is also encoded by other DNA sequences in this sample. The J gene is TRBJ1-3, the V gene TRBV5-1; TRBD1 aligns across 8 bases. This CDR3 is 16 amino acids long. In germline, CDR1 is SGHRS, CDR2 YFSETQ. Germline trimming cut 4 bases from V and 0 bases from J; bases unmatched to any gene: 6. CDR3 sequence: CASSEGTGNSGNTIYF. The CDR3 DNA reads TGCGCCAGCAGCGAAGGGACAGGAAACTCTGGAAACACCATATATTTT.

The V gene is TRBV19, the J gene TRBJ2-3, with 13 bases fitting TRBD2. The CDR3 is 16 amino acids. V shed 3 bases, J shed 4 bases, and the junction held 4 bases outside the gene matches. Germline V CDR1 and CDR2: LNHDA, SQIVND (reference sequence). In DNA form, the CDR3 reads TGTGCCAGTAGTATTGGAACTAGCGGGAGGGCAGATACGCAGTATTTT. Its protein is CASSIGTSGRADTQYF.

The rearrangement joins TRBV14 to TRBJ1-6; unclear D gene. CDR1 is SGHDN and CDR2 is FVKESK in the germline V gene. V was clipped by 1 base and J by 8 bases, with 12 bases between them. This CDR3 region has 15 residues. CDR3 in amino acids: CASSQVPAAYSPLHF. The CDR3 DNA is TGTGCCAGCAGCCAAGTCCCAGCGGCTTATTCACCCCTCCACTTT.

This clone occurred a few times. J is TRBJ2-1 and V is TRBV27; TRBD2 agrees at 7 bases. CDR3 length: 16 residues. Germline CDR1 MNHEY, CDR2 SMNVEV (reference sequence). Unmatched junction bases numbered 9, after V lost 4 bases and J lost 3 bases. Here the CDR3 reads CASSSLVGGSYNEQFF. CDR3 nucleotide sequence: TGTGCCAGCAGTTCCCTAGTGGGGGGGAGCTACAATGAGCAGTTCTTC.

V gene TRBV28 combines with J gene TRBJ1-6; TRBD1 matches 7 bases. J lost 10 bases, V lost 6 bases, and 6 bases had no gene match. CDR3 length: 13 amino acids. Germline-derived CDR1 and CDR2 are MDHEN and SYDVKM. In nucleotides, the CDR3 is TGTGCCAGCAGGCCGACAGGGAACTCACCCCTCCACTTT. It yields the protein CASRPTGNSPLHF.

V gene TRBV27 combines with J gene TRBJ2-7, with 8 positions matching TRBD1. This CDR3 region has 14 residues. Germline V CDR1 and CDR2: MNHEY, SMNVEV (reference sequence). The V segment lost 5 bases and the J segment 8 bases; nucleotides outside the gene matches: 11. This CDR3 is CASSPSTGVTQQYF. CDR3 coding DNA: TGTGCCAGCAGTCCTTCGACAGGGGTTACGCAGCAGTACTTC.

The chain links TRBV28 to TRBJ1-1; 8 bases match TRBD1. Looked up from germline, CDR1 is MDHEN and CDR2 is SYDVKM. The J segment lost 4 bases and the V segment lost 5 bases, leaving 9 bases of the junction unmatched. The CDR3 sequence is 15 residues long. The DNA for the CDR3 is TGTGCCAGCAGTCTAATCGGACAGGGCAGCACTGAAGCTTTCTTT. Translating gives CASSLIGQGSTEAFF.

The chain has TRBV9 and TRBJ1-5, with 7 nucleotides matching TRBD1. Trimming removed 3 bases from V and 6 bases from J; junction bases left unmatched: 3. Germline-derived CDR1 and CDR2 are SGDLS and YYNGEE. This CDR3 has 13 residues. The CDR3 bases are TGTGCCAGCAGCGAGGGGGCTGGTCAGCCCCAGCATTTT. This sequence encodes CASSEGAGQPQHF.

V is TRBV6-4 and J is TRBJ1-3, with 7 bases identical to TRBD1. The trim removed 5 bases at V and 4 bases at J, leaving 11 bases unmatched. Germline V lookup: CDR1 MRHNA, CDR2 SNTAGT. This CDR3 spans 16 amino acids. The DNA of the CDR3 is TGTGCCAGCAGTCGTAGGCGGCAGGGGGACGGAAACACCATATATTTT. Its protein product is CASSRRRQGDGNTIYF.

The J gene is TRBJ1-2, the V gene TRBV28, with a weak D call TRBD1 (6 bases). CDR1 is MDHEN, CDR2 SYDVKM, per germline. The CDR3 consists of 14 residues. V was shortened by 6 bases and J by 8 bases, with 19 bases between the two germline ends. CDR3 sequence reads: CASSPEVGATGYTF. The CDR3 DNA sequence: TGTGCCAGCAGCCCAGAGGTGGGGGCTACGGGCTACACCTTC.